The next 17 T cell receptor beta chains were all read from a single sample in a study of T cell responses to AZD1222 COVID-19 vaccine. Libraries were prepared by immunoSEQ multiplex PCR; TCRdb keeps only in-frame clonotypes and omits some of them. The table lists some 130,000 clones, roughly 84% of them singletons. Specimen: peripheral blood, collected on day 0 of AZD1222 vaccination. Every receptor here comes from an adult in good health.

The chain carries TRBV2 and TRBJ2-2, with a tentative D call TRBD2 (6 bases). Per the germline V gene, CDR1 is SNHLY and CDR2 is FYNNEI. This CDR3 region has 14 residues. V lost 7 bases and J lost 6, with 15 bases in between. The DNA for the CDR3 is TGTGCCAGCACTAGGGGACTTGCGGCCGGGGAGCTGTTTTTT. Amino acids: CASTRGLAAGELFF.

This chain uses TRBV5-1 with TRBJ1-1, with D hard to call. Trimming stripped 4 bases from V and 1 base from J, with 11 bases between. The CDR3 consists of 14 residues. Looked up from germline, CDR1 is SGHRS and CDR2 is YFSETQ. CDR3: CASSPQAGNTEAFF. In DNA form, the CDR3 reads TGCGCCAGCAGCCCCCAAGCAGGGAACACTGAAGCTTTCTTT.

The V and J genes are TRBV5-1 and TRBJ1-5; no clear D gene. This CDR3 comprises 15 residues. Trimming pared 0 bases from V and 3 bases from J, leaving 10 bases between. The germline CDR1 and CDR2 sequences are SGHRS and YFSETQ. The CDR3 bases are TGCGCCAGCAGCTTGGCCGGTGGCTTCAATCAGCCCCAGCATTTT. Translation gives CASSLAGGFNQPQHF.

The gene calls are TRBV30 and TRBJ1-1; D perhaps matches TRBD1 (5 bases). CDR1 GTSNPN and CDR2 SVGIG come from the germline V gene (reference sequence). V was clipped by 1 base and J by 5 bases, with 14 bases between them. The CDR3 runs 14 residues. The CDR3 DNA sequence: TGTGCCTGGAGTGGTGCTCTTGGGGGGACTGAAGCTTTCTTT. This encodes CAWSGALGGTEAFF.

This clone has just a few counts. CDR3 nucleotides: TGTGCCATCGAGGCGGGCCCTCCGACGGACACTGAAGCTTTCTTT. Protein sequence: CAIEAGPPTDTEAFF. The chain employs TRBV10-3 and TRBJ1-1, with D unclear. The V gene lost 8 bases and the J gene lost 3 bases, with 19 bases spanning the gap. This CDR3 region has 15 residues. Germline values: CDR1 ENHRY, CDR2 SYGVKD.

The CDR3 nucleotides read TGTGCCAGCAGCGTCCGGGACGGCGGTCAGCCCCAGCATTTT. Translating it yields CASSVRDGGQPQHF. The chain is built from TRBV7-8 and TRBJ1-5; D is possibly TRBD1 (5 bases). The germline V and J ends were trimmed by 5 bases and 6 bases, with 14 bases remaining between them. The CDR3 consists of 14 residues. Germline V lookup: CDR1 SGHVS, CDR2 FQNEAQ.

V usage is TRBV9 and J usage is TRBJ1-1; 11 positions agree with TRBD1. This CDR3 has 16 amino acids. Losses at the gene ends were 4 bases for V and 3 bases for J; bases not matched to a gene: 8. Germline V gene sequence: CDR1 SGDLS, CDR2 YYNGEE. The CDR3 loop reads CASSSGQGARDTEAFF. The CDR3 DNA reads TGTGCCAGCAGCTCCGGACAGGGGGCGAGGGACACTGAAGCTTTCTTT. Drawing the rest from reference TRBV9 and TRBJ1-1, the complete variable domain is DSGVTQTPKHLITATGQRVTLRCSPRSGDLSVYWYQQSLDQGLQFLIQYYNGEERAKGNILERFSAQQFPDLHSELNLSSLELGDSALYFCASSSGQGARDTEAFFGQGTRLTVV.

V usage is TRBV19 and J usage is TRBJ2-7; 10 bases agree with TRBD2. Germline assignment: CDR1 LNHDA and CDR2 SQIVND (reference sequence). After removal of 6 bases from V and 0 bases from J, the junction contained 5 bases not matched to a gene. The CDR3 contains 15 residues. The CDR3 DNA is TGTGCCAGTAGGGCTAGCGGGGGCCGCTCCTACGAGCAGTACTTC. Encoded protein: CASRASGGRSYEQYF.

The chain joins TRBV10-2 to TRBJ2-2, with D possibly being TRBD1 or TRBD2 (6 bases each). The CDR3 consists of 15 residues. Germline lookup yields CDR1 WSHSY and CDR2 SAAADI. V was pared by 11 bases and J by 4 bases, with 20 bases between. CDR3 sequence reads: CAGGTPGLGTGELFF. DNA of the CDR3: TGCGCCGGCGGGACACCCGGACTCGGCACCGGGGAGCTGTTTTTT.

V is TRBV28 and J is TRBJ1-1; TRBD1 is a possible D gene (5 bases). The CDR3 is 16 amino acids. In germline, CDR1 is MDHEN, CDR2 SYDVKM. Trimming stripped 4 bases from V and 7 bases from J, with 22 bases between. The DNA for the CDR3 is TGTGCCAGCAGTTCTACCCGGGACCCAAAGCGGAGTGAAGCTTTCTTT. This encodes CASSSTRDPKRSEAFF.

DNA for the CDR3: TGTGCCAGCAGTCCGTCACAGACGACAGGCTACACCTTC. Amino acid sequence: CASSPSQTTGYTF. This chain connects TRBV28 to TRBJ1-2; no clear D. V gave up 5 bases and J gave up 8 bases, with 15 bases separating them. The germline V gene has CDR1 MDHEN and CDR2 SYDVKM. The CDR3 runs 13 residues.

The chain employs TRBV18 and TRBJ1-3; 9 bases are a match to TRBD1. The CDR3 has 15 residues. J gave up 5 bases and V 0 bases, and 2 bases lay outside the gene matches. The germline V gene has CDR1 KGHSH and CDR2 LQKENI. The CDR3 nucleotides are TGTGCCAGCTCACCACCAGGGACAGGGAGAAACACCATATATTTT. It yields the protein CASSPPGTGRNTIYF.

The gene calls are TRBV27 and TRBJ2-1; 12 bases are shared with TRBD1. Germline V gives CDR1 MNHEY, CDR2 SMNVEV (reference sequence). V shed 2 bases, J shed 9 bases, and the junction held 11 bases outside the gene matches. The CDR3 length is 17 residues. The CDR3 reads CASSLPEPGQGASEQFF. The CDR3 DNA reads as TGTGCCAGCAGTTTACCCGAGCCGGGACAGGGGGCTAGTGAGCAGTTCTTC.

The V call is TRBV6-5, the J call TRBJ1-2, with 12 bases identical to TRBD1. V lost 9 bases to trimming and J lost 7 bases; unmatched junction nucleotides: 12. Germline CDR1 MNHEY, CDR2 SVGAGI. The CDR3 length is 15 residues. This CDR3 is CARGSRDRGLGGYTF. In DNA, the CDR3 is TGTGCCAGAGGGAGCCGGGACAGGGGGCTTGGTGGCTACACCTTC.

The chain links TRBV19 to TRBJ2-2, with a tentative D call TRBD1 (6 bases). V was pared by 3 bases and J by 4 bases, with 12 bases between. Germline V CDR1 and CDR2: LNHDA, SQIVND (reference sequence). This CDR3 region has 15 residues. The CDR3 reads CASSIPGVGTGELFF. DNA of the CDR3: TGTGCCAGTAGTATCCCAGGGGTTGGCACCGGGGAGCTGTTTTTT.

This clone appeared once. The chain employs TRBV9 and TRBJ1-1; D not resolved. CDR3 size: 14 residues. CDR1 SGDLS and CDR2 YYNGEE come from the germline V gene. V lost 3 bases, J lost 1 base, and 10 bases lay in between. CDR3 coding DNA: TGTGCCAGCAGCGAAGGCACCCAGAACACTGAAGCTTTCTTT. Protein sequence: CASSEGTQNTEAFF.

The chain employs TRBV19 and TRBJ1-2; D is uncertain. Germline values: CDR1 LNHDA, CDR2 SQIVND (reference sequence). Trimming left V 5 bases short and J 0 bases short, with 4 bases between. The CDR3 sequence is 12 residues long. In DNA form, the CDR3 reads TGTGCCAGTAGTGGGGCTAACTATGGCTACACCTTC. This translates into CASSGANYGYTF.